Listed here are 20 T cell receptor beta chains from one sample, sequenced in a study of blood T cells in healthy people across ages. Next came a second PCR, run for roughly 6 to 11 cycles, which used a sample-barcoded 5' primer along with a J-beta primer mix. TCRdb processed the 5' RACE reads anew with MiXCR; each CDR3 protein has one entry. The sample contains around 1,000,000 distinct CDR3 sequences, around 25% of which appear only once. These same records also appear under a second study, on T cells of mothers and their children.

Sequenced material: blood. These TCRs come from a girl aged 2 to 10 in good health.

The chain has TRBV18 and TRBJ2-7; D might be TRBD1 (5 bases). Germline CDR1 KGHSH, CDR2 LQKENI. Trimming stripped 6 bases from V and 3 bases from J, with 18 bases between. This CDR3 is 15 amino acids long. The CDR3 protein is CASSPGFRYNYEQYF. The DNA of the CDR3 is TGTGCCAGCTCCCCAGGGTTCCGGTATAACTACGAGCAGTACTTC. Together with reference TRBV18 and TRBJ2-7, the CDR3 gives the full variable domain: NAGVMQNPRHLVRRRGQEARLRCSPMKGHSHVYWYRQLPEEGLKFMVYLQKENIIDESGMPKERFSAEFPKEGPSILRIQQVVRGDSAAYFCASSPGFRYNYEQYFGPGTRLTVT.

The DNA of the CDR3 is TGCGCCAGCAGGTCGGACAGCGCTAACTATGGCTACACCTTC. The encoded protein is CASRSDSANYGYTF. This chain connects TRBV5-1 to TRBJ1-2; D is possibly TRBD1 (6 bases). From germline, CDR1 is SGHRS and CDR2 YFSETQ. V was clipped by 5 bases and J by 0 bases, with 11 bases between them. The CDR3 covers 14 residues.

This sequence joins TRBV4-3 and TRBJ2-5, with D maybe TRBD1 (5 bases). Germline V gene data show CDR1 as LGHNA and CDR2 as YSLEER. Trimming pared 0 bases from V and 3 bases from J, leaving 11 bases between. The CDR3 sequence is 15 residues long. CDR3 amino acids: CASSQDGSGKETQYF. The CDR3 region has the DNA TGCGCCAGCAGCCAAGATGGTTCAGGGAAAGAGACCCAGTACTTC.

This clonotype was observed a handful of times. The gene calls are TRBV12-3 or TRBV12-4 and TRBJ2-5; D tentatively reads TRBD1 or TRBD2 (7 bases each). The better agreement between TRBJ2-7 and the DNA end casts doubt on the J call. CDR3 length equals 13 residues. CDR3 residues: CAIRGGETYEQYF. Here the CDR3 DNA reads TGTGCCATCAGGGGGGGGGAGACCTACGAGCAGTACTTC.

V gene TRBV6-1 combines with J gene TRBJ1-1, with unresolved D. CDR1 MNHNS and CDR2 SASEGT come from the germline V gene. The CDR3 contains 10 residues. V lost 7 bases and J 3 bases, leaving 3 bases between the germline ends. The CDR3 protein is CASTYTEAFF. The CDR3 DNA reads TGTGCCAGCACTTACACTGAAGCTTTCTTT.

The rearrangement uses TRBV29-1 and TRBJ2-5; D may be TRBD1 (6 bases). The CDR3 extends over 14 amino acids. CDR1 is SQVTM, CDR2 ANQGSEA, per germline. The germline V and J ends were trimmed by 3 bases and 2 bases, with 13 bases remaining between them. CDR3 nucleotide sequence: TGCAGCGTTGATTTTACAGGGTGGCAAGAGACCCAGTACTTC. It codes for CSVDFTGWQETQYF.

CDR3: CASSPTTGGEETQYF. The CDR3 DNA reads as TGTGCCAGCAGCCCAACAACGGGGGGGGAAGAGACCCAGTACTTC. V gene TRBV7-9 combines with J gene TRBJ2-5; 8 nucleotides agree with TRBD2. The germline gives CDR1 SEHNR, CDR2 FQNEAQ (reference sequence). Trimming at V came to 5 bases and at J to 3 bases, leaving 8 bases not matched to a gene. This CDR3 contains 15 residues.

V is TRBV7-2 and J is TRBJ2-7, with TRBD1 as a possible D gene (5 bases). Trimming took off 2 bases at V and 6 bases at J, with 20 bases between the two ends. CDR3 length: 16 amino acids. Germline CDR1 SGHTA, CDR2 FQGNSA. This CDR3 reads CASSLRTFDTLGEQYF. The CDR3 bases are TGTGCCAGCAGCTTAAGGACATTCGATACGTTAGGCGAGCAGTACTTC.

The rearrangement links TRBV29-1 to TRBJ2-7, with D perhaps given as TRBD1 or TRBD2 (5 bases each). The DNA matches TRBJ2-1 better at its end, which makes the J call doubtful. The V gene's germline CDR1 is SQVTM and CDR2 ANQGSEA. The CDR3 length is 14 residues. CDR3 sequence reads: CSVVGGFLNNEQFF. CDR3 DNA sequence: TGCAGCGTTGTTGGGGGATTCCTGAACAATGAGCAGTTCTTC.

There are a few counts of this clonotype. The chain couples TRBV11-3 to TRBJ1-6, with no clear D. The CDR3 loop spans 13 amino acids. The V gene lost 8 bases and the J gene lost 8 bases, with 13 bases spanning the gap. Germline V lookup: CDR1 SGHNT, CDR2 YENEEA. DNA for the CDR3: TGTGCCAGCTGTCGGGATCAAGATTCACCCCTCCACTTT. Protein: CASCRDQDSPLHF.

V usage is TRBV5-1 and J usage is TRBJ2-1; the D gene could be TRBD1 or TRBD2 (5 bases each). The V gene's germline CDR1 is SGHRS and CDR2 YFSETQ. V was pared by 4 bases and J by 8 bases, with 28 bases between. The CDR3 is 18 amino acids. CDR3 amino acids: CASSPGYARGSRDDEQFF. Here the CDR3 DNA reads TGCGCCAGCAGCCCCGGCTACGCCAGAGGGTCCAGGGATGATGAGCAGTTCTTC.

The chain uses TRBV5-1 and TRBJ2-1; maybe TRBD1 (5 bases). The CDR3 length is 16 residues. Germline CDR1 is SGHRS and CDR2 is YFSETQ. V was shortened by 2 bases and J by 1 base, with 13 bases between the two germline ends. The CDR3 nucleotides read TGCGCCAGCAGCTTAGACAGTATGAGGTCCTACAATGAGCAGTTCTTC. Its protein is CASSLDSMRSYNEQFF.

The chain carries TRBV28 and TRBJ2-1, with TRBD2 as a possible D gene (6 bases). V was shortened by 5 bases and J by 7 bases, with 21 bases between the two germline ends. The length of the CDR3 is 16 residues. Per germline, CDR1 MDHEN and CDR2 SYDVKM. CDR3 DNA: TGTGCCAGCAGTCGGATCCGGGACTGCGAAACAAATGAGCAGTTCTTC. It specifies CASSRIRDCETNEQFF.

J is TRBJ2-2 and V is TRBV7-2; D not resolved. There are 16 residues in the CDR3. Trimming cost V 1 base and J 2 bases, with 11 bases left between them. Germline V gene sequence: CDR1 SGHTA, CDR2 FQGNSA. The CDR3 loop is CASSLVWPLNTGELFF. The DNA for the CDR3 is TGTGCCAGCAGCTTAGTATGGCCTCTTAACACCGGGGAGCTGTTTTTT.

The CDR3 coding sequence is TGTGCCACTGCCTTCACGGGAGAGCCGCGAGGCACCGGGGAGCTGTTTTTT. This encodes CATAFTGEPRGTGELFF. This chain uses TRBV6-1 with TRBJ2-2; D is perhaps TRBD2 (6 bases). Germline-derived CDR1 and CDR2 are MNHNS and SASEGT. Between the trimmed V and J ends, which lost 10 bases and 4 bases, there was a span of 25 bases. The CDR3 length is 17 residues.

This clonotype appeared a few times. The chain couples TRBV12-3 or TRBV12-4 to TRBJ2-3; 11 bases match TRBD2. With 6 bases clipped from V and 5 bases from J, the junction kept 4 bases outside the gene matches. This CDR3 is built from 14 residues. In DNA form, the CDR3 reads TGTGCCAGCAGCCTAACTAGCGGGGGAGATACGCAGTATTTT. It is translated as CASSLTSGGDTQYF.

Worth noting for this clonotype: Relative to the germline gene, one junction end is altered; a read error may explain this. The chain has TRBV3-1 and TRBJ2-7; 7 bases fit TRBD1. Looked up from germline, CDR1 is LGHDT and CDR2 is YNNKEL (reference sequence). The CDR3 is made up of 14 amino acids. The CDR3 region has the DNA TGTGCCAGCAGTCAAGTTACAGGGGCCTACGAGCAGTACTTC. It codes for CASSQVTGAYEQYF.

The chain employs TRBV7-2 and TRBJ2-5; no clear D gene. The assigned J gene may be wrong: the sequence end matches TRBJ2-1 better. The length of the CDR3 is 13 residues. Germline lookup yields CDR1 SGHTA and CDR2 FQGNSA. The chain's CDR3 is CASSLVSLHVQFF. The DNA for the CDR3 is TGTGCCAGCAGCTTAGTTAGTTTGCATGTGCAGTTCTTC.

V is TRBV7-9 and J is TRBJ2-1; weak D call: TRBD2 (6 bases). This CDR3 has 15 residues. The V end was cut by 5 bases, the J end by 3 bases, with 14 bases between. Germline V gives CDR1 SEHNR, CDR2 FQNEAQ (reference sequence). CDR3 in amino acids: CASSLEEGFYNEQFF. CDR3 DNA: TGTGCCAGCAGCCTTGAGGAGGGTTTCTACAATGAGCAGTTCTTC.

The chain combines TRBV12-3 or TRBV12-4 with TRBJ1-4; D is unresolved. V gave up 6 bases and J gave up 2 bases, with 16 bases separating them. The CDR3 consists of 16 residues. CDR3 sequence reads: CASSLPLGATNEKLFF. CDR3 nucleotide sequence: TGTGCCAGCAGCCTACCGTTGGGTGCGACTAATGAAAAACTGTTTTTT.